This TCR beta chain was documented in a study of blood T cell repertoires in COVID-19. V lost 1 base and J 4 bases, leaving 8 bases between the germline ends. This CDR3 has 12 amino acids. Germline lookup yields CDR1 GTSNPN and CDR2 SVGIG (reference sequence). Per the authors' pipeline: For nucleated cells, counts were estimated from reference gene primer amplification. The repertoire was sequenced with immunoSEQ multiplex PCR; TCRdb's copy has only in-frame clones and lacks some. That table supplies the V and J calls and clone size; D and trimming were determined from the DNA. Among about 280,000 clones listed, 70% to 90% were seen once. This clone was counted only a few times.

The sample comprised peripheral blood. This chain uses TRBV30 with TRBJ2-7; possible D gene TRBD2, 5 bases. The sequence was obtained from a woman in her twenties or thirties who had recovered from COVID-19. CDR3 amino acids: CAWSATRYEQYF. Here the CDR3 DNA reads TGTGCCTGGAGTGCTACTAGGTACGAGCAGTACTTC.